This TCR beta chain is from a study of T cells after yellow fever vaccination (dated by TCRdb to 2018 to 2020). Regarding the research as a whole: The SMART-Seq v4 Ultra Low Input RNA kit was used to prepare libraries from fractions with low cell numbers. Two healthy male donors, one aged 18 to 29 and one aged 30 to 40 years, were included in the cohort. Bulk PBMC replicates and cell subsets were isolated from blood drawn at multiple timepoints before and after both primary and secondary immunization. Bulk TCR alpha and beta repertoires were sequenced longitudinally to track T-cell clones before and after primary and booster YFV17D yellow fever vaccination. General study outcomes and caveats: Compared with the primary T-cell response, the secondary T-cell response was weaker but faster, peaking on day 5 rather than day 15. Only a couple of donors were included in the study, so the extent to which the findings can be generalized is limited. Most clones expanded after primary vaccination (96% of CD4 and 70% to 90% of CD8) were re-detected after the booster, suggesting that broad memory maintenance occurred. Because abundant contaminating clonotypes from the bulk population could be contained in FACS-sorted repertoires, computational filtering was required. A small share of clonotypes occurred in both CD4 and CD8 compartments, likely arising from convergent recombination.

This clonotype occurred many times. There is no known antigen for this receptor. No much larger clone is present one base from it, and per-base qualities are unavailable. Read against the paper, the sample's treatment or condition label means: live attenuated yellow fever vaccine strain. At each blood-draw timepoint, two biological replicates of bulk PBMCs were collected. PBMCs were isolated from peripheral blood using a standard Ficoll-Paque protocol. TriZol was used to extract RNA from bulk PBMCs, from CD4 and CD8 fractions, and from dextramer-positive and dextramer-negative fractions. TCR cDNA was made using 5'RACE template switching, a step that added a universal primer site and unique molecular identifiers. cDNA synthesis was primed from both the TCR alpha and TCR beta constant segments. Library amplification used two PCR steps, and the second PCR step added sample barcodes and sequencing adapters. Sequencing of libraries was done on Illumina HiSeq 2500 (2x100 bp) or NovaSeq (2x150 bp). In the paper's pipeline: Demultiplexing of reads and collapsing into UMI consensus sequences were performed with MIGEC, and V(D)J alignment was carried out with MiXCR. Using edgeR on replicate PBMC samples, clonotypes were called vaccine-responding if FDR was below 0.01 and the log2 fold change was above 5 up to day 15. CD4 or CD8 identity was assigned to each bulk clonotype according to whether the clonotype was present at higher abundance in the sequenced CD4 repertoire or the sequenced CD8 repertoire. TCRdb trimmed public reads at Q25 via fastp, called clones via MiXCR and kept in-frame beta chains. A single entry per CDR3 protein holds the most common genes and DNA from its merged rows. These V and J calls originate from TCRdb's pipeline instead of the authors' own analysis. The sample table shows about 580,000 distinct CDR3 sequences, and 17% are seen once. The ten largest clones capture roughly 17% of the sample.

The germline V gene (reference sequence) yields LNHDA for CDR1 and SQIVND for CDR2. Trimming costs V 7 bases and J 5 bases, and their ends lie 11 bases apart. Reading from cysteine to phenylalanine, the CDR3 counts 12 amino acids. Left in the record is the CDR3 DNA by itself, 36 bases read in frame from the first base. The chain was built from TRBV19 and TRBJ1-2; matching of 5 bases hints at TRBD1 as the D gene. The sequences come from PBMCs, collected around 5 days after the first yellow fever vaccination. The sequence came from a man aged 18-30 years who received the YFV17D yellow fever vaccine. At the DNA level, the sequence is TGTGCCAGTACCGTTGGGGGGTATGGCTACACCTTC. Its coded protein is CASTVGGYGYTF.